This T cell receptor (beta chain) derives from a study of cytomegalovirus exposure and HLA in healthy donors. The study, taken as a whole, reports: Across donors, most TCRs were seen rarely, yet some public ones were widespread. No immune exposure information besides CMV serostatus was available.

A remark on this clone: Its antigen is as yet unknown.

Regarding donors, all were healthy bone marrow donors. The PCR ran on 60 Vbeta and 13 Jbeta primers. TCRdb keeps only in-frame clones here, not all; method: immunoSEQ multiplex PCR. The table has some 120,000 clones, around 72% seen once. The sample was PBMCs. This TCR came from a man younger than 45 in good health and CMV-seronegative.

CDR3 in DNA: TGTGCCAGCAGTTATGATTTCGAGACAGAAGCTTTCTTT. Its protein is CASSYDFETEAFF. The chain recombines TRBV6-5 with TRBJ1-1; D not resolved. The germline CDR1 and CDR2 sequences are MNHEY and SVGAGI. V was shortened by 3 bases and J by 8 bases, with 13 bases between the two germline ends. The CDR3 is made up of 13 amino acids.